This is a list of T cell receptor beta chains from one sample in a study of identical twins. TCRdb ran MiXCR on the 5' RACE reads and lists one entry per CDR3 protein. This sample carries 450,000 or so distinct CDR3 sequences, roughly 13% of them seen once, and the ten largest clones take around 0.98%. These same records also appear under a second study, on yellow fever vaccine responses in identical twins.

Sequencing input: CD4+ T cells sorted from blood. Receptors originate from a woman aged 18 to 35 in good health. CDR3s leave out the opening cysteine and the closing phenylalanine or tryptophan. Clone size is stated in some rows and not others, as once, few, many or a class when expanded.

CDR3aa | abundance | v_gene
ASGEGGPSTDTQY | few | TRBV7-2
ASSPPGWEETQY | NA | TRBV28
ASRNGLAYNEQF | NA | TRBV27
ASSWDRSPPGELF | NA | TRBV12-3/TRBV12-4
ASSRSTDRTGYEQY | few | TRBV18
SPTKTGTTDTQY | NA | TRBV20-1
ASSFGTGVTEAF | few | TRBV12-3/TRBV12-4
SAKGQSSYEQY | few | TRBV20-1
SVEDGTDTQY | few | TRBV29-1
ASSYGGTGGTEAF | NA | TRBV6-5
ASSLAGHGELF | NA | TRBV5-1
SVGLVAGAGDTQY | few | TRBV29-1
ASSLRTDGETQY | NA | TRBV3-1
ATAEAYNEQF | few | TRBV15
APGGHYTGELF | once | TRBV6-2/TRBV6-3
ASSQGGRGRTDTQY | NA | TRBV3-1
ASRLAGGTGTQY | few | TRBV12-3/TRBV12-4